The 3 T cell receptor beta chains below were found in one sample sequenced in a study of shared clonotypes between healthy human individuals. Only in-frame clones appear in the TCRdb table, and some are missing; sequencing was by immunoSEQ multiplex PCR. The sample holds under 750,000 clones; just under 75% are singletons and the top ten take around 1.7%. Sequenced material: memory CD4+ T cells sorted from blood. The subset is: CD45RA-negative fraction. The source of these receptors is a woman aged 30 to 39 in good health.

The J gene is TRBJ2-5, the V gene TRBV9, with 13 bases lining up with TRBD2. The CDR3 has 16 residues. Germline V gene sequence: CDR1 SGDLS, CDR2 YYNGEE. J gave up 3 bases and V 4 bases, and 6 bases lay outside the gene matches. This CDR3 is CASSPRLAGGKETQYF. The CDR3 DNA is TGTGCCAGCAGCCCCCGACTAGCGGGAGGAAAAGAGACCCAGTACTTC.

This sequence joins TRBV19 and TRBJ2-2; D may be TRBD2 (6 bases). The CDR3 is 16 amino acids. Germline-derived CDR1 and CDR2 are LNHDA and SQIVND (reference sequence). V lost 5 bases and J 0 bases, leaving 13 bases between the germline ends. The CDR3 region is CASSATSRPNTGELFF. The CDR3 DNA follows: TGTGCCAGTAGTGCCACTAGCAGACCGAACACCGGGGAGCTGTTTTTT.

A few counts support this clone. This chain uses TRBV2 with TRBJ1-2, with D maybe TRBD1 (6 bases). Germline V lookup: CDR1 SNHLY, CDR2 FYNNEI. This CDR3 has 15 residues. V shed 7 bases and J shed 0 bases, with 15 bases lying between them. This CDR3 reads CASIGRGATNYGYTF. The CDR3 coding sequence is TGTGCCAGCATAGGCAGGGGAGCAACTAACTATGGCTACACCTTC.